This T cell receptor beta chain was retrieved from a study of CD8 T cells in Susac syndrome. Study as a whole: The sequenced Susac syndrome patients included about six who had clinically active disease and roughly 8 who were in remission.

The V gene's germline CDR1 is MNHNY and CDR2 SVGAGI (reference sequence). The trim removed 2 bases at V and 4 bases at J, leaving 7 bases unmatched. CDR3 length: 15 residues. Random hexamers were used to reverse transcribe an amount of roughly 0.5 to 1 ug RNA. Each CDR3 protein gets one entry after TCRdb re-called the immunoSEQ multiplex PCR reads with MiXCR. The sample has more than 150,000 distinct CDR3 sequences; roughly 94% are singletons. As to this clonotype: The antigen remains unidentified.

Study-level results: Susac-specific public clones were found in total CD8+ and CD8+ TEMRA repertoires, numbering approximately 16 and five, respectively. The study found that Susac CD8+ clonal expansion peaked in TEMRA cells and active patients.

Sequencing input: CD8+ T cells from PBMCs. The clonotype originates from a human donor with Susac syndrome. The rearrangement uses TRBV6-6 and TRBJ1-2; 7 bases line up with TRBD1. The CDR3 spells CASSYPGQLSYGYTF. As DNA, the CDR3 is TGTGCCAGCAGTTACCCGGGACAGCTCTCCTATGGCTACACCTTC.